This T cell receptor (beta chain) was documented in a study of blood T cells in healthy people across ages (dated by TCRdb to the mid-2010s). Notes on the research overall: In model experiments, template switching captured about one uniquely barcoded TCR beta cDNA molecule for every two T cells. To track age-related changes in TCR beta repertoire diversity, the study relied on deep sequencing normalized with unique cDNA molecular identifiers. Four age groups were formed from the donors: young (average 16 years), middle-aged (roughly 38), aged (more than 55) and long-lived (approximately 80). Donors of different ages were randomly distributed across sequencing lanes to avoid experimental bias. For two donors (one aged 18 to 30 and one aged 80 or older), the study analyzed two additional independent replicas of 1 million unique cDNA reads from the same blood draw.

V sheds 5 bases and J sheds 5 bases, leaving 16 bases between their ends. The germline V gene encodes CDR1 MDHEN and CDR2 SYDVKM. The cysteine opens and the phenylalanine closes a CDR3 of 15 amino acids. Only CDR3 DNA remains: 45 bases, in frame from the first base. The paper's findings and limits, for the study overall: A strong correlation was found between observed TCR beta diversity and the percentage of naive T cells measured by flow cytometry. The long-lived group showed more naive CD4+ T cells, fewer expanded clones and increased TCR diversity than the aged group, suggesting age selection. Observed TCR beta diversity per million T cells fell roughly linearly with age, and a significant reduction was already apparent by age around 44. Because profiling used bulk unsorted PBMCs, naive and antigen-experienced compartments could not be compared conclusively. Estimates of total diversity from one million sequenced T cells were regarded as lower bounds and underestimates. Because the CMV infection status of the donors was unknown, age-related changes in expanded clonotypes may potentially have been confounded.

Libraries were constructed by 5' RACE. Sequencing used an Illumina HiSeq 2500. A second about 6 to 11 cycle PCR used a sample-barcoded 5' primer and a J-beta primer mix. Each TCR beta cDNA molecule received a unique molecular identifier from a template-switch 5' adaptor carrying 12 random nucleotides. At least 3 million CDR3-containing paired-end reads were obtained from each sample. First-strand cDNA was synthesized from all RNA with the Mint cDNA synthesis kit, primed by a TRBC-specific oligonucleotide. Following uracil-DNA glycosylase treatment, all cDNA underwent a first 18-cycle PCR with the universal primers M1SS and BC2_uni_R. In the original analysis: For normalization, 1 million high-quality reads were randomly selected from each sample, with every read carrying a distinct molecular identifier. Instead of being binned into consensus sequences, reads with shared molecular identifiers were discarded. MiTCR, run with a Q25 quality threshold and the strictest error-elimination algorithm, handled CDR3 identification, clonotype clustering and error correction. A nonparametric unseen species model with Euler transformation was used to estimate lower-bound total TCR beta diversity. TCRdb reprocessed the public reads (quality trimming at Q25 with fastp, clone calling with MiXCR) and kept in-frame beta chains. A single entry per CDR3 protein holds the most common genes and DNA from its merged rows. TCRdb's processing, not the authors' own work, is the source of the V and J calls. Within this sample are about 620,000 distinct CDR3 sequences, with 52% of them counted one time only. About 14% of the sample comes from the top ten.

Remarks on this clonotype: Its recognized antigen is unknown. No base-level quality is on record; no much larger clone is a single base apart.

Systemically healthy Caucasian individuals from Russia, 35 to 50 in total and aged about 6 to 90 years, were included as donors. Approximately 9.3 milliliters of peripheral blood were collected from each donor into EDTA-treated Vacutainer tubes. PBMCs were isolated by Ficoll-Paque density-gradient centrifugation, with at least 6 million obtained per sample. Total RNA was extracted from PBMCs with Trizol reagent, with at least 5.5 micrograms obtained per sample. The percentages of naive CD45RAhigh/CD27high T cells were determined by flow cytometry on a PBMC aliquot from every donor. The sequencing input was blood. The sequence was obtained from a woman older than 75 in good health. The chain links TRBV28 with TRBJ2-1; the D region possibly corresponds to TRBD1 (6 bases align). The CDR3 amino acid sequence is: CASSPPFTGNNEQFF. The DNA sequence is TGTGCCAGCAGTCCCCCTTTCACAGGGAACAATGAGCAGTTCTTC.